The T cell receptor beta chain under discussion was sequenced for a study of Graves' ophthalmopathy and Graves' hyperthyroidism. Overall study context: The collection of peripheral blood took place at initial diagnosis, before any treatment.

This clonotype was recorded at least ten times. Its antigen is unknown. Whole-study results and caveats: Ophthalmopathy progression prediction by the model yielded a sensitivity of approximately 71% and a specificity of nearly 75%. Blood shared most expanded thyroid clonotypes above 0.001 frequency.

The study enrolled ophthalmopathy donors with moderate-to-severe activity, CAS ≥3, NOSPECS ≥4 and duration under 3 months. The V and J ends lost 4 bases and 2 bases respectively, with 10 bases between them. CDR1 and CDR2 from the germline V gene are SGHRS and YFSETQ. The CDR3 has 13 residues. Scientists amplified the TCR beta CDR3 regions from RNA transcripts. Second-round multiplex PCR came after a first-round RT-PCR that employed HTBI primers. TCRdb re-called the multiplex PCR reads through MiXCR, storing one row per CDR3 protein. Altogether approximately 700,000 distinct CDR3 sequences are present, about two fifths being singletons, with the ten largest covering around 3.3%.

This clonotype was obtained from an adult man with Graves' ophthalmopathy. The chain couples TRBV5-1 to TRBJ2-7; D uncertain. The sequencing sample was made of peripheral blood. The CDR3 nucleotides are TGCGCCAGCAGCCCTTCGCGGACCTACGAGCAGTACTTC. Translating it yields CASSPSRTYEQYF.